This T cell receptor (beta chain) is from a study of vaccination effects on CD4 cells after COVID-19. Study outcomes and limitations: Researchers report that only 1 of 255 vaccine-induced clones in healthy vaccinees cross-reacted with common cold coronaviruses.

With V trimmed by 4 bases and J by 7 bases, 9 bases remained unmatched. CDR1 and CDR2 from the germline V gene are KGHDR and SFDVKD. The CDR3 loop spans 16 amino acids. Sequencing was preceded by expansion of antigen-specific CD4+ T cells with viral peptide pools in the ViraFEST assay. Cells that had been cultured for roughly 9 days were the source of isolated CD4+ T cells. All participants had two doses of either the BNT162b2 or mRNA-1273 vaccine. The table came from immunoSEQ multiplex PCR; TCRdb's copy has only in-frame clones and leaves some out. The data show 57,000 or so clones, 55% to 85% seen once. With regard to this clone: Antigen unknown.

Sample: CD4+ T cells from PBMCs cultured with HCoV-229E spike peptides, taken after COVID-19 vaccination. V gene TRBV24-1 combines with J gene TRBJ2-1, with 10 bases matching TRBD1. The sequence came from a human donor who received a COVID-19 vaccine. CDR3 region: CATSEPRTGGMNEQFF. In DNA form, the CDR3 reads TGTGCCACCAGTGAACCTCGGACAGGGGGTATGAATGAGCAGTTCTTC.